The 14 T cell receptor beta chains reported below all come from one sample, sequenced in a study of shared clonotypes between healthy human individuals. Sequencing used immunoSEQ multiplex PCR; TCRdb keeps in-frame clones, though not all of them. Of some 450,000 clones listed, over 60% are singletons. Sequenced: PBMCs. The origin of the receptors is a woman aged 40 to 50 in good health. Some clones in this sample may be carry-over from other donors' samples.

The chain uses TRBV11-2 and TRBJ2-3; 8 nucleotides agree with TRBD2. Germline lookup yields CDR1 SGHAT and CDR2 FQNNGV. The CDR3 has 16 residues. V shed 5 bases, J shed 4 bases, and the junction held 11 bases outside the gene matches. The CDR3 coding sequence is TGTGCCAGCAGCCTTGGGGCGGGAGGTTTCTCAGATACGCAGTATTTT. It yields the protein CASSLGAGGFSDTQYF.

V is TRBV29-1 and J is TRBJ2-2; D tentatively fits TRBD1 or TRBD2 (7 bases each). Trimming removed 3 bases at V and 3 bases at J, with 11 bases between. CDR3 length equals 14 residues. From germline, CDR1 is SQVTM and CDR2 ANQGSEA. The CDR3 protein is CSVDPGGDTGELFF. The CDR3 DNA follows: TGCAGCGTTGACCCAGGGGGGGACACCGGGGAGCTGTTTTTT.

The chain recombines TRBV10-3 with TRBJ1-4, with D hard to call. The CDR3 sequence is 11 residues long. V was clipped by 3 bases and J by 7 bases, with 3 bases between them. Germline assignment: CDR1 ENHRY and CDR2 SYGVKD. CDR3: CAISEGEKLFF. The CDR3 region has the DNA TGTGCCATCAGTGAAGGTGAAAAACTGTTTTTT.

V and J are TRBV11-2 and TRBJ2-7, with 14 bases aligning to TRBD2. CDR1 is SGHAT, CDR2 FQNNGV, per germline. CDR3 length: 16 amino acids. V trimming: 5 bases; J trimming: 3 bases; junction bases outside the gene matches: 6. As DNA, the CDR3 is TGTGCCAGCAGCCCGGGACTAGCGGGAGCAGGCTACGAGCAGTACTTC. This sequence encodes CASSPGLAGAGYEQYF. Full variable domain (outside the CDR3, taken from reference TRBV11-2 and TRBJ2-7): EAGVAQSPRYKIIEKRQSVAFWCNPISGHATLYWYQQILGQGPKLLIQFQNNGVVDDSQLPKDRFSAERLKGVDSTLKIQPAKLEDSAVYLCASSPGLAGAGYEQYFGPGTRLTVT.

A remark on this clone: Germline is not matched at one junction end, which may reflect a read error. The same CDR3 can be traced to other DNA sequences in this sample. CDR3 in DNA: TGCGCCAGCAGCTTGGGCGCGAGCACGGATACGCAGTATTTT. It codes for CASSLGASTDTQYF. This chain connects TRBV5-1 to TRBJ2-3; D not resolved. The CDR3 runs 14 residues. Germline CDR1 SGHRS, CDR2 YFSETQ.

The chain recombines TRBV29-1 with TRBJ1-2, with TRBD1 as a possible D gene (5 bases). V was trimmed by 6 bases and J by 6 bases, leaving 17 bases between them. Germline CDR1 SQVTM, CDR2 ANQGSEA. There are 13 residues in the CDR3. In DNA, the CDR3 is TGCAGCGTAGGGACCGCGACAGCGGATGGCTACACCTTC. Translated, it gives CSVGTATADGYTF. The whole variable domain, remainder taken from reference TRBV29-1 and TRBJ1-2, is SAVISQKPSRDICQRGTSLTIQCQVDSQVTMMFWYRQQPGQSLTLIATANQGSEATYESGFVIDKFPISRPNLTFSTLTVSNMSPEDSSIYLCSVGTATADGYTFGSGTRLTVV.

This chain connects TRBV18 to TRBJ2-5; TRBD2 aligns across 9 bases. The V gene's germline CDR1 is KGHSH and CDR2 LQKENI. The J segment lost 7 bases and the V segment lost 0 bases, leaving 9 bases of the junction unmatched. This CDR3 region has 16 residues. CDR3 DNA sequence: TGTGCCAGCTCACCACCAATCGCGGGAGGGTTCGGGACCCAGTACTTC. It is translated as CASSPPIAGGFGTQYF.

In its sample, this clone was seen many times. This same CDR3 is encoded by further DNA sequences in the sample. The chain couples TRBV11-2 to TRBJ2-7; D gene uncertain. This CDR3 region has 14 residues. In germline, CDR1 is SGHAT, CDR2 FQNNGV. The germline V and J ends were trimmed by 2 bases and 5 bases, with 13 bases remaining between them. In DNA form, the CDR3 reads TGTGCCAGCAGCTTAAACTTCAGAGAGCACGAGCAGTACTTC. Protein product: CASSLNFREHEQYF.

The CDR3 nucleotides read TGTGCCCTTTACCAGGCGGGAGGGCCTCATTTCGTCAATGAGCAGTTCTTC. Its protein is CALYQAGGPHFVNEQFF. The chain recombines TRBV6-4 with TRBJ2-1; TRBD2 matches at 9 bases. This CDR3 contains 17 residues. The J segment lost 6 bases and the V segment lost 11 bases, leaving 20 bases of the junction unmatched. Germline assignment: CDR1 MRHNA and CDR2 SNTAGT.

This chain connects TRBV7-2 to TRBJ2-1; TRBD2 agrees at 10 bases. CDR1 is SGHTA and CDR2 is FQGNSA in the germline V gene. V was pared by 1 base and J by 8 bases, with 8 bases of the junction left unmatched. The CDR3 spans 16 residues. CDR3 amino acids: CASSLDPSGSTYEQFF. In DNA form, the CDR3 reads TGTGCCAGCAGCTTAGACCCTAGCGGGAGTACCTATGAGCAGTTCTTC.

The genes are TRBV19 and TRBJ2-1; 9 bases align to TRBD2. Germline trimming cut 5 bases from V and 9 bases from J; bases unmatched to any gene: 11. Germline V gene data show CDR1 as LNHDA and CDR2 as SQIVND (reference sequence). The CDR3 totals 15 residues. The DNA of the CDR3 is TGTGCCAGTAGTTTCGTCGTTTCAGCGGGAGGTGAGCAGTTCTTC. The encoded protein is CASSFVVSAGGEQFF.

This clone was seen repeatedly, ten times or more. The chain recombines TRBV9 with TRBJ1-4, with a weak D call TRBD1 (5 bases). Germline V gene lookup returns CDR1 SGDLS and CDR2 YYNGEE. V was pared by 3 bases and J by 8 bases, with 14 bases between. This CDR3 is 14 amino acids long. CDR3 coding DNA: TGTGCCAGCAGCGCGGGAGTTGGGGGAGAAAAACTGTTTTTT. Translation gives CASSAGVGGEKLFF.

V usage is TRBV30 and J usage is TRBJ2-7; tentative D call: TRBD1 (6 bases). The CDR3 has 15 amino acids. Germline CDR1 is GTSNPN and CDR2 is SVGIG (reference sequence). Trimming left V 3 bases short and J 3 bases short, with 18 bases between. CDR3 region: CAWRVSGGHIYEQYF. The CDR3, as DNA: TGTGCCTGGAGGGTGTCTGGGGGCCACATCTACGAGCAGTACTTC. The complete variable domain, with remaining parts taken from reference TRBV30 and TRBJ2-7, reads SQTIHQWPATLVQPVGSPLSLECTVEGTSNPNLYWYRQAAGRGLQLLFYSVGIGQISSEVPQNLSASRPQDRQFILSSKKLLLSDSGFYLCAWRVSGGHIYEQYFGPGTRLTVT.

Note on this clone: This may arise from a read error, as a much more abundant clone is one base away. In DNA, the CDR3 is TGTGCCAGCAGCTTGAGGTTCACCGGGGAGCTGGTTTTT. Its protein product is CASSLRFTGELVF. This sequence joins TRBV11-2 and TRBJ2-2; weak D call: TRBD2 (5 bases). Germline V lookup: CDR1 SGHAT, CDR2 FQNNGV. This CDR3 has 13 amino acids.